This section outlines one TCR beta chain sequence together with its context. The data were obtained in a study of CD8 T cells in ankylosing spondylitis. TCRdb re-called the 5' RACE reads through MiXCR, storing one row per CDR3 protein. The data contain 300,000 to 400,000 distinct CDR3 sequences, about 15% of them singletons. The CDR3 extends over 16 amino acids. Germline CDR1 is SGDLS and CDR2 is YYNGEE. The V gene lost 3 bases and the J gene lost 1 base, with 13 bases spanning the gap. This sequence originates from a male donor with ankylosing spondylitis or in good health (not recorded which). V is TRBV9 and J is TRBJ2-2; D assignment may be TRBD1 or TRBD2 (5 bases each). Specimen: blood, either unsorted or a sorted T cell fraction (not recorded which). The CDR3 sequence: CASSARGRMNTGELFF. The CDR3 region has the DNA TGTGCCAGCAGCGCCCGGGGACGGATGAACACCGGGGAGCTGTTTTTT.